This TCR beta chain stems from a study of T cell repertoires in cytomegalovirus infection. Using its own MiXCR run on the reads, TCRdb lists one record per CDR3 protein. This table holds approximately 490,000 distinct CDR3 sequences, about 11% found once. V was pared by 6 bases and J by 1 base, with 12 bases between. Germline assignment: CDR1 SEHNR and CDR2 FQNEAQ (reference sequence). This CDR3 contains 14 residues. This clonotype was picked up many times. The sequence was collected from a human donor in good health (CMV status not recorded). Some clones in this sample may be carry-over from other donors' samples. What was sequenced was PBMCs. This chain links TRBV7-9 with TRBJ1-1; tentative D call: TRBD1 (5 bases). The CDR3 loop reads CASRVLGANTEAFF. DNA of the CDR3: TGTGCCAGCAGGGTGTTAGGGGCGAACACTGAAGCTTTCTTT.